Following are 28 T cell receptor beta chains from one sample sequenced in a study of blood T cell repertoires in COVID-19. Repertoires were generated with immunoSEQ multiplex PCR, while TCRdb's copy carries only in-frame clones and drops some. Among around 140,000 clones listed, over 75% were seen once. Specimen: PBMCs or T cells enriched from blood (not recorded which). The receptors originated from a woman aged 45 to 65 who had recovered from COVID-19.

This clone came up a few times. The V call is TRBV9, the J call TRBJ1-6, with a tentative D call TRBD1 (5 bases). The CDR3 contains 14 residues. V dropped 3 bases and J dropped 6 bases, with 10 bases sitting between them. Germline V gene sequence: CDR1 SGDLS, CDR2 YYNGEE. Here the CDR3 DNA reads TGTGCCAGCAGCGCCGGGACTTTTAATTCACCCCTCCACTTT. Its protein product is CASSAGTFNSPLHF.

The chain is built from TRBV6-5 and TRBJ2-3; TRBD1 matches 7 bases. Trimming cost V 8 bases and J 2 bases; bases outside gene matches: 1. Germline loops: CDR1 MNHEY, CDR2 SVGAGI. The CDR3 contains 12 residues. The DNA of the CDR3 is TGTGCCAGCGACAGGGTCACAGATACGCAGTATTTT. This gives the protein CASDRVTDTQYF.

The chain recombines TRBV2 with TRBJ2-1; D gene unclear. The CDR3 spans 12 residues. Trimming stripped 7 bases from V and 3 bases from J, with 7 bases between. CDR1 is SNHLY and CDR2 is FYNNEI in the germline V gene. The CDR3: CASNQDYNEQFF. The CDR3 DNA reads TGTGCCAGCAATCAGGACTACAATGAGCAGTTCTTC.

The chain has TRBV6-6 and TRBJ1-2; unclear D gene. The germline CDR1 and CDR2 sequences are MNHNY and SVGAGI (reference sequence). Trimming removed 3 bases from V and 3 bases from J, with 11 bases in between. The CDR3 is made up of 14 amino acids. This CDR3 reads CASSYPPGDYGYTF. The CDR3 bases are TGTGCCAGCAGTTATCCCCCCGGTGACTATGGCTACACCTTC.

This chain links TRBV6-2 or TRBV6-3 with TRBJ1-1; D perhaps matches TRBD1 (6 bases). CDR1 is MNHEY and CDR2 is SVGEGT in the germline V gene. The CDR3 extends over 14 amino acids. Deletions cut 7 bases from V and 10 bases from J, with 22 bases between. The CDR3 loop reads CASNPEGVNRGAFF. The CDR3 DNA sequence: TGTGCCAGCAACCCAGAGGGGGTGAATAGAGGAGCTTTCTTT.

This chain joins TRBV11-2 and TRBJ1-1; tentative D call: TRBD1 (5 bases). Germline V CDR1 and CDR2: SGHAT, FQNNGV. Trimming pared 1 base from V and 3 bases from J, leaving 12 bases between. The CDR3 has 15 residues. CDR3 DNA sequence: TGTGCCAGCAGCTTAGGCCAACCAGGGTACACTGAAGCTTTCTTT. Translation gives CASSLGQPGYTEAFF. The complete variable domain, with remaining parts taken from reference TRBV11-2 and TRBJ1-1, reads EAGVAQSPRYKIIEKRQSVAFWCNPISGHATLYWYQQILGQGPKLLIQFQNNGVVDDSQLPKDRFSAERLKGVDSTLKIQPAKLEDSAVYLCASSLGQPGYTEAFFGQGTRLTVV.

J is TRBJ1-6 and V is TRBV27; D unclear. The V and J ends lost 2 bases and 7 bases respectively, with 12 bases between them. The CDR3 is 15 residues long. Germline CDR1 MNHEY, CDR2 SMNVEV (reference sequence). The CDR3 nucleotides read TGTGCCAGCAGTTTAGCCAGTAGCCTAAATTCACCCCTCCACTTT. Residues: CASSLASSLNSPLHF.

The J gene is TRBJ2-6, the V gene TRBV30; tentative D call: TRBD2 (6 bases). Germline V gene sequence: CDR1 GTSNPN, CDR2 SVGIG (reference sequence). Trimming cost V 6 bases and J 4 bases, with 16 bases left between them. There are 15 residues in the CDR3. Here the CDR3 DNA reads TGTGCCTGTCCCGGGACTTTTCGGGGGGCCAACGTCCTGACTTTC. Amino acids: CACPGTFRGANVLTF.

V gene TRBV7-8 combines with J gene TRBJ2-4; possible D gene TRBD2, 6 bases. This CDR3 comprises 16 residues. Germline lookup yields CDR1 SGHVS and CDR2 FQNEAQ. With 4 bases removed from V and 6 bases from J, the gap between germline ends came to 19 bases. CDR3 amino acids: CASSSTLGGGRNIQYF. CDR3 bases: TGTGCCAGCAGCTCGACACTGGGGGGTGGAAGAAACATTCAGTACTTC.

The chain has TRBV28 and TRBJ1-4; TRBD1 matches at 8 bases. Trimming removed 4 bases from V and 6 bases from J; junction bases left unmatched: 4. The CDR3 contains 14 residues. Germline-derived CDR1 and CDR2 are MDHEN and SYDVKM. The CDR3 here is CASSSPGQDEKLFF. CDR3 DNA: TGTGCCAGCAGTTCCCCGGGACAGGATGAAAAACTGTTTTTT.

The genes are TRBV3-1 (or the pseudogene TRBV3-2) and TRBJ1-2, with 7 bases that match TRBD1. The CDR3 is made up of 15 amino acids. Germline CDR1 reads LGHDT; CDR2 reads YNNKEL (reference sequence). V dropped 4 bases and J dropped 4; count of bases not matched to a gene: 9. CDR3 amino acids: CASSPEHRGTYGYTF. In DNA, the CDR3 is TGTGCCAGCAGCCCTGAGCACAGGGGAACCTATGGCTACACCTTC.

The CDR3 bases are TGCGCCAGCAGCCCCACCGGGGGGGACGAGCAGTACTTC. The encoded protein is CASSPTGGDEQYF. The V gene is TRBV5-1, the J gene TRBJ2-7, with TRBD2 matching over 8 bases. Unmatched junction bases numbered 5, after V lost 4 bases and J lost 5 bases. CDR3 length equals 13 residues. Germline V gives CDR1 SGHRS, CDR2 YFSETQ.

The gene calls are TRBV3-1 (or the pseudogene TRBV3-2) and TRBJ2-2; D gene uncertain. The V end lost 5 bases, the J end lost 7 bases, and 17 bases lay between the germline ends. Germline values: CDR1 LGHDT, CDR2 YNNKEL (reference sequence). This CDR3 comprises 15 residues. The CDR3 DNA is TGTGCCAGCAGCGGGTCTCAGACTGTCGGCGGGGAGCTGTTTTTT. It codes for CASSGSQTVGGELFF.

The chain links TRBV18 to TRBJ1-1, with a weak D call TRBD1 (6 bases). The ends were cut back, 6 bases at V and 9 bases at J, with 17 bases in the middle. The CDR3 sequence is 13 residues long. The germline V gene encodes CDR1 KGHSH and CDR2 LQKENI. CDR3 residues: CASSPESGEKAFF. The CDR3, as DNA: TGTGCCAGCTCCCCAGAGTCAGGGGAAAAAGCTTTCTTT.

V usage is TRBV10-1 and J usage is TRBJ1-4, with 7 positions matching TRBD1. The CDR3 loop spans 14 amino acids. Per germline, CDR1 WNHNN and CDR2 SYGVQD (reference sequence). V was pared by 5 bases and J by 7 bases, with 7 bases of the junction left unmatched. The CDR3 sequence is CASSPGGLGEKLFF. CDR3 nucleotides: TGCGCCAGCAGTCCAGGGGGTTTGGGTGAAAAACTGTTTTTT.

The chain combines TRBV19 with TRBJ2-1, with TRBD1 matching 8 bases. The CDR3 covers 15 residues. Germline V lookup: CDR1 LNHDA, CDR2 SQIVND (reference sequence). Losses at the gene ends were 1 base for V and 9 bases for J; bases not matched to a gene: 8. The CDR3 spells CASSIGGQGAGEQFF. In DNA form, the CDR3 reads TGTGCCAGTAGTATAGGAGGGCAGGGGGCTGGTGAGCAGTTCTTC.

V is TRBV19 and J is TRBJ1-1, with 7 bases identical to TRBD1. The trim removed 7 bases at V and 7 bases at J, leaving 18 bases unmatched. The germline gives CDR1 LNHDA, CDR2 SQIVND (reference sequence). This CDR3 region has 16 residues. The CDR3 reads CASILRGQGGKDEAFF. CDR3 bases: TGTGCCAGTATCCTCCGTGGGCAGGGGGGAAAGGATGAAGCTTTCTTT.

This chain links TRBV14 with TRBJ2-3; no reliable D call. The CDR3 is 13 residues long. Germline CDR1 is SGHDN and CDR2 is FVKESK. V lost 0 bases and J lost 4, with 5 bases in between. CDR3 sequence reads: CASSQDLADTQYF. The DNA for the CDR3 is TGTGCCAGCAGCCAAGATCTTGCAGATACGCAGTATTTT.

The chain employs TRBV11-2 and TRBJ1-3; unclear D gene. Germline V CDR1 and CDR2: SGHAT, FQNNGV. The CDR3 contains 14 residues. Trimming removed 2 bases from V and 4 bases from J, with 9 bases in between. The CDR3 region is CASSLTRGGNTIYF. The DNA of the CDR3 is TGTGCCAGCAGCTTAACCCGAGGAGGAAACACCATATATTTT.

V is TRBV2 and J is TRBJ2-1, with 8 positions matching TRBD2. V shed 4 bases and J 6 bases; nucleotides not matched to a gene: 5. This CDR3 spans 14 amino acids. Germline V CDR1 and CDR2: SNHLY, FYNNEI. CDR3 DNA sequence: TGTGCCAGCAGTGGAACCGGGACTAGCAATGAGCAGTTCTTC. Translating it yields CASSGTGTSNEQFF.

The CDR3 DNA reads TGTGCCAGCAGTTTTTCCGGCGGGGGAACCCAGAAACTGTTTTTT. Protein sequence: CASSFSGGGTQKLFF. This chain joins TRBV28 and TRBJ1-4, with D possibly matching TRBD1 (5 bases). Germline V gives CDR1 MDHEN, CDR2 SYDVKM. The CDR3 contains 15 residues. Trimming stripped 3 bases from V and 11 bases from J, with 19 bases between.

The gene calls are TRBV28 and TRBJ2-7; 8 bases line up with TRBD2. V lost 4 bases, J lost 1 base, and 6 bases stayed unmatched. The CDR3 contains 15 residues. CDR1 MDHEN and CDR2 SYDVKM come from the germline V gene. The CDR3 is CASSSPTSVSYEQYF. For the CDR3, the DNA is TGTGCCAGCAGTTCCCCGACTAGCGTTTCCTACGAGCAGTACTTC.

The chain has TRBV5-1 and TRBJ1-1; 10 positions agree with TRBD1. Trimming took 0 bases from V and 3 from J; bases not matched to a gene: 14. The V gene's germline CDR1 is SGHRS and CDR2 YFSETQ. The CDR3 consists of 19 residues. For the CDR3, the DNA is TGCGCCAGCAGCTTGGGAAGGGACAGGGGTAGAGCCAGGGACACTGAAGCTTTCTTT. The encoded protein is CASSLGRDRGRARDTEAFF.

V gene TRBV7-3 combines with J gene TRBJ1-1, with 7 bases matching TRBD1. The ends lost 6 bases at V and 1 base at J; junction bases unmatched: 2. The CDR3 covers 13 residues. From germline, CDR1 is SGHTA and CDR2 FQGTGA. CDR3 in DNA: TGTGCCAGCAGACAGGGGCCGAACACTGAAGCTTTCTTT. It codes for CASRQGPNTEAFF.

The DNA for the CDR3 is TGTGCCAGCAGCTTAGGGGGACCGAGCAATCAGCCCCAGCATTTT. It is translated as CASSLGGPSNQPQHF. The chain is built from TRBV5-8 and TRBJ1-5; TRBD1 is a possible D gene (6 bases). Germline CDR1 and CDR2: SGHTS and YDEGEE. V lost 2 bases, J lost 1 base, and 10 bases lay in between. The CDR3 runs 15 residues.

J is TRBJ2-7 and V is TRBV6-5, with D possibly matching TRBD2 (7 bases). This CDR3 has 13 residues. The V end lost 11 bases, the J end lost 3 bases, and 17 bases lay between the germline ends. Germline CDR1 is MNHEY and CDR2 is SVGAGI. The CDR3 DNA sequence: TGTGCCTGCACGGGGGGCCGGGACTACGAGCAGTACTTC. Translated, it gives CACTGGRDYEQYF.

V gene TRBV7-3 combines with J gene TRBJ2-1; D might be TRBD2 (5 bases). The CDR3 is 12 residues long. V was cut by 2 bases and J by 9 bases, with 8 bases left in between. Germline assignment: CDR1 SGHTA and CDR2 FQGTGA. CDR3 bases: TGTGCCAGCAGCTTACGTGAGGGTGAGCAGTTCTTC. Translated, it gives CASSLREGEQFF.

This clone has just a few counts. V is TRBV18 and J is TRBJ2-3, with 8 bases aligning to TRBD1. V was pared by 0 bases and J by 5 bases, with 10 bases of the junction left unmatched. The CDR3 length is 17 residues. CDR1 KGHSH and CDR2 LQKENI come from the germline V gene. The DNA of the CDR3 is TGTGCCAGCTCACCACCGGACAGGGAAAGGCGTGGAGATACGCAGTATTTT. It codes for CASSPPDRERRGDTQYF.